A selection of T cell receptor beta chains follows, all from one sample in a study of cytomegalovirus exposure and HLA in healthy donors. Only in-frame clones appear in the TCRdb table, and some are missing; sequencing was by immunoSEQ multiplex PCR. The sample consists of about 140,000 clones, around 80% of them appearing once. Sequenced: PBMCs. These receptors were collected from a man aged 35-49 years in good health and CMV-seropositive. The CDR3 runs from the conserved cysteine through the conserved F or W. D genes are given only for firm matches. Size is omitted from some rows. Given values are once, few, many or a class for expanded clones.

size: NA
D: TRBD1
V: TRBV18
J: TRBJ1-4
CDR3: CASSPPGQGNEKLFF
DNA: TGTGCCAGCTCACCCCCGGGACAGGGTAATGAAAAACTGTTTTTT

size: many
D: TRBD1
V: TRBV5-4
J: TRBJ1-2
CDR3: CASSLEGQGPSPYGYTF
DNA: TGTGCCAGCAGCTTGGAAGGACAGGGGCCGTCCCCCTATGGCTACACCTTC

size: NA
D: NA
V: TRBV6-6
J: TRBJ2-2
CDR3: CASSYSEGSTGELFF
DNA: TGTGCCAGCAGTTACTCGGAGGGGTCCACCGGGGAGCTGTTTTTT

size: NA
D: NA
V: TRBV7-2
J: TRBJ2-2
CDR3: CASSRPGVGSGELFF
DNA: TGTGCCAGCAGCCGCCCCGGGGTCGGTTCCGGGGAGCTGTTTTTT

size: NA
D: NA
V: TRBV5-6
J: TRBJ2-7
CDR3: CASSFGASIFEQYF
DNA: TGTGCCAGCAGCTTTGGTGCCTCTATTTTCGAGCAGTACTTC

size: NA
D: NA
V: TRBV7-9
J: TRBJ2-1
CDR3: CTNQGSYNEQFF
DNA: TGTACCAATCAGGGATCCTACAATGAGCAGTTCTTC

size: NA
D: NA
V: TRBV28
J: TRBJ1-5
CDR3: CASSFRGGNQPQHF
DNA: TGTGCCAGCAGTTTCCGGGGGGGCAATCAGCCCCAGCATTTT

size: NA
D: NA
V: TRBV5-4
J: TRBJ2-7
CDR3: CASSQTNEQYF
DNA: TGTGCCAGCAGCCAGACTAACGAGCAGTACTTC

size: NA
D: TRBD1
V: TRBV10-3
J: TRBJ2-5
CDR3: CAISEIQGAGETQYF
DNA: TGTGCCATCAGTGAGATCCAGGGGGCTGGAGAGACCCAGTACTTC

size: NA
D: NA
V: TRBV6-5
J: TRBJ1-4
CDR3: CASSRRQFGEKLFF
DNA: TGTGCCAGCAGCCGTCGACAATTCGGTGAAAAACTGTTTTTT

size: NA
D: TRBD1
V: TRBV5-1
J: TRBJ1-2
CDR3: CASSSRQGANYGYTF
DNA: TGCGCCAGCAGTTCAAGACAGGGAGCTAACTATGGCTACACCTTC

size: NA
D: NA
V: TRBV14
J: TRBJ2-1
CDR3: CASSQGEPFSSYNEQFF
DNA: TGTGCCAGCAGCCAAGGGGAGCCGTTTAGCTCCTACAATGAGCAGTTCTTC

size: NA
D: TRBD1
V: TRBV4-3
J: TRBJ2-3
CDR3: CASSLGTGYSTDTQYF
DNA: TGCGCCAGCAGCCTCGGGACAGGGTATAGCACAGATACGCAGTATTTT

size: NA
D: TRBD1
V: TRBV5-1
J: TRBJ1-4
CDR3: CASSSAGGWNEKLFF
DNA: TGCGCCAGCAGCTCCGCAGGGGGCTGGAACGAAAAACTGTTTTTT

size: NA
D: TRBD1
V: TRBV5-8
J: TRBJ1-5
CDR3: CASSLAVLVTGGNQPQHF
DNA: TGTGCCAGCAGCTTGGCCGTACTCGTGACAGGGGGCAATCAGCCCCAGCATTTT

size: NA
D: TRBD1
V: TRBV19
J: TRBJ1-6
CDR3: CASSAWTGVDSPLHF
DNA: TGTGCCAGTAGTGCCTGGACAGGGGTGGATTCACCCCTCCACTTT

size: NA
D: NA
V: TRBV5-4
J: TRBJ2-2
CDR3: CASSLAERLTTGELFF
DNA: TGTGCCAGCAGCTTGGCCGAGCGACTAACCACCGGGGAGCTGTTTTTT

size: NA
D: TRBD2
V: TRBV18
J: TRBJ2-7
CDR3: CASSPGLAGSYEQYF
DNA: TGTGCCAGCTCACCCGGGCTAGCGGGGTCCTACGAGCAGTACTTC

size: once
D: TRBD1
V: TRBV6-1
J: TRBJ1-1
CDR3: CASSDWQGDFF
DNA: TGTGCCAGCAGTGATTGGCAGGGGGACTTCTTT

size: NA
D: TRBD2
V: TRBV11-2
J: TRBJ2-3
CDR3: CASSLVSSGGAGDTQYF
DNA: TGTGCCAGCAGCTTAGTTTCTAGCGGGGGGGCTGGAGATACGCAGTATTTT

size: once
D: TRBD1
V: TRBV4-1
J: TRBJ2-7
CDR3: CASSQDHRGRTYEQYF
DNA: TGCGCCAGCAGCCAAGATCACAGGGGCCGGACCTACGAGCAGTACTTC

size: NA
D: NA
V: TRBV19
J: TRBJ1-4
CDR3: CATRYRATNEKLFF
DNA: TGTGCCACGAGATACAGGGCAACTAATGAAAAACTGTTTTTT

size: NA
D: TRBD1
V: TRBV5-1
J: TRBJ2-1
CDR3: CASSLAGQGGNEQFF
DNA: TGCGCCAGCAGCTTGGCTGGACAGGGGGGGAATGAGCAGTTCTTC

size: NA
D: TRBD1
V: TRBV2
J: TRBJ2-7
CDR3: CASRQGPSIEQYF
DNA: TGTGCCAGCAGACAGGGGCCCTCGATCGAGCAGTACTTC

size: once
D: NA
V: TRBV7-8
J: TRBJ2-5
CDR3: CASARLTKETQYF
DNA: TGTGCCAGCGCAAGGCTGACTAAAGAGACCCAGTACTTC

size: NA
D: TRBD2
V: TRBV5-1
J: TRBJ2-7
CDR3: CASRNSAGGDEQYF
DNA: TGCGCCAGCAGGAACTCGGCGGGAGGGGACGAGCAGTACTTC

size: NA
D: TRBD2
V: TRBV7-2
J: TRBJ2-5
CDR3: CASSPSGLASETQYF
DNA: TGTGCCAGCAGCCCTTCAGGACTAGCATCCGAGACCCAGTACTTC

size: NA
D: NA
V: TRBV5-1
J: TRBJ2-3
CDR3: CASSLDSRDTQYF
DNA: TGCGCCAGCAGCTTGGACTCTCGGGATACGCAGTATTTT

size: NA
D: TRBD1
V: TRBV4-3
J: TRBJ2-7
CDR3: CASSQVGTGAEQYF
DNA: TGCGCCAGCAGCCAAGTCGGGACAGGGGCCGAGCAGTACTTC

size: few
D: NA
V: TRBV4-2
J: TRBJ1-5
CDR3: CASSQSPTTGRYSNQPQHF
DNA: TGTGCCAGCAGCCAGAGCCCTACAACAGGAAGATATAGCAATCAGCCCCAGCATTTT

size: many
D: NA
V: TRBV4-3
J: TRBJ1-1
CDR3: CASSQVRGTEAFF
DNA: TGCGCCAGCAGCCAAGTTCGGGGCACTGAAGCTTTCTTT

size: once
D: TRBD1
V: TRBV2
J: TRBJ1-2
CDR3: CASSAWTGVNYGYTF
DNA: TGTGCCAGCAGTGCTTGGACAGGGGTTAACTATGGCTACACCTTC

size: NA
D: NA
V: TRBV14
J: TRBJ1-4
CDR3: CASSQGGRRITNEKLFF
DNA: TGTGCCAGCAGCCAAGGAGGCAGACGAATAACTAATGAAAAACTGTTTTTT

size: NA
D: TRBD1
V: TRBV18
J: TRBJ1-4
CDR3: CASSTMQGDKPGEKLFF
DNA: TGTGCCAGCTCGACCATGCAGGGGGATAAACCGGGAGAAAAACTGTTTTTT

size: NA
D: NA
V: TRBV9
J: TRBJ1-6
CDR3: CASSAVNSPLHF
DNA: TGTGCCAGCAGCGCCGTAAATTCACCCCTCCACTTT

size: NA
D: NA
V: TRBV4-1
J: TRBJ2-7
CDR3: CASSPSGQGYEQYF
DNA: TGCGCCAGCAGTCCATCCGGGCAGGGATACGAGCAGTACTTC

size: NA
D: TRBD2
V: TRBV9
J: TRBJ2-3
CDR3: CASSVLAGETTDTQYF
DNA: TGTGCCAGCAGCGTACTGGCGGGGGAGACCACAGATACGCAGTATTTT

size: NA
D: NA
V: TRBV6-5
J: TRBJ1-5
CDR3: CASSLRAPLNQPQHF
DNA: TGTGCCAGCAGTCTCAGGGCGCCATTGAATCAGCCCCAGCATTTT

size: NA
D: TRBD1
V: TRBV5-1
J: TRBJ2-7
CDR3: CASSPRQGVGEQYF
DNA: TGCGCCAGCAGCCCAAGACAGGGGGTCGGCGAGCAGTACTTC

size: NA
D: TRBD1
V: TRBV19
J: TRBJ2-7
CDR3: CASSPTGAATYEQYF
DNA: TGTGCCAGTAGTCCGACAGGGGCTGCGACCTACGAGCAGTACTTC

size: NA
D: NA
V: TRBV6-4
J: TRBJ2-3
CDR3: CASSDWVSGSTDTQYF
DNA: TGTGCCAGCAGTGACTGGGTAAGCGGGAGCACAGATACGCAGTATTTT

size: NA
D: NA
V: TRBV18
J: TRBJ1-5
CDR3: CASSPQGSGNPQHF
DNA: TGTGCCAGCTCTCCCCAGGGGTCCGGGAATCCCCAGCATTTT

size: NA
D: NA
V: TRBV6-4
J: TRBJ2-1
CDR3: CASSQEGWSNEQFF
DNA: TGTGCCAGCAGCCAAGAGGGTTGGTCCAATGAGCAGTTCTTC

size: NA
D: NA
V: TRBV7-9
J: TRBJ2-2
CDR3: CASSLIEGTGELFF
DNA: TGTGCCAGCAGCTTGATTGAGGGCACCGGGGAGCTGTTTTTT

size: NA
D: NA
V: TRBV28
J: TRBJ2-7
CDR3: CASRSPLGGFSYEQYF
DNA: TGTGCCAGCAGATCCCCGCTGGGGGGATTCTCCTACGAGCAGTACTTC

size: NA
D: TRBD2
V: TRBV11-1
J: TRBJ2-3
CDR3: CASSATSGRETDTQYF
DNA: TGTGCCAGCAGCGCGACTAGCGGGAGGGAAACAGATACGCAGTATTTT

size: NA
D: TRBD1
V: TRBV9
J: TRBJ2-5
CDR3: CASSVGHRGDQETQYF
DNA: TGTGCCAGCAGCGTAGGCCACAGGGGGGACCAAGAGACCCAGTACTTC

size: once
D: TRBD2
V: TRBV5-1
J: TRBJ2-5
CDR3: CASSVGAGGVETQYF
DNA: TGCGCCAGCAGCGTTGGGGCGGGGGGTGTGGAGACCCAGTACTTC